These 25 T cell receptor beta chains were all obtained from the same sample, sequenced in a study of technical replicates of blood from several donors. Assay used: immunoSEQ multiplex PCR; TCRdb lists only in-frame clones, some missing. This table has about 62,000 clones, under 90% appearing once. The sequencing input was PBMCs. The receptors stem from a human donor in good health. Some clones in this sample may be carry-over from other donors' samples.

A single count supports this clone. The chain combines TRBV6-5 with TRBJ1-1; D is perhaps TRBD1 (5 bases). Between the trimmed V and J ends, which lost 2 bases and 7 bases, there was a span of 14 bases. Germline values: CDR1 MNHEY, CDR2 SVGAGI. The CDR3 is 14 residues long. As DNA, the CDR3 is TGTGCCAGCAGTTACAGGGGTCCGCGTGGTGAAGCTTTCTTT. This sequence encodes CASSYRGPRGEAFF.

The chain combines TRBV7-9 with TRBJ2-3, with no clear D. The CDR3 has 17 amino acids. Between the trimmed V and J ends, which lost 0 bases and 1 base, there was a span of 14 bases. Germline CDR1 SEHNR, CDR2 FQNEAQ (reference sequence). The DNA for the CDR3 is TGTGCCAGCAGCTTAGCATTAGGCGGAACCCGCACAGATACGCAGTATTTT. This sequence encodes CASSLALGGTRTDTQYF.

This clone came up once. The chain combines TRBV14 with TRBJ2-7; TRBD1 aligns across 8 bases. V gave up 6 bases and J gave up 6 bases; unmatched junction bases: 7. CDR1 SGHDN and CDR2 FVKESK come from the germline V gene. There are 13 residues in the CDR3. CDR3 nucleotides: TGTGCCAGCAGAAGACAGGGGTCGCTCGAGCAGTACTTC. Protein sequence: CASRRQGSLEQYF.

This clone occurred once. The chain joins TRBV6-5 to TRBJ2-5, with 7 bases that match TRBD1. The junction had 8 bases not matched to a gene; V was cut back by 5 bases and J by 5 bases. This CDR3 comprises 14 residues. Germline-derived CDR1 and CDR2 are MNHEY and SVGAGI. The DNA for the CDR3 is TGTGCCAGCAGTAACGAGGGGGCTGGGGAGACCCAGTACTTC. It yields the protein CASSNEGAGETQYF.

As DNA, the CDR3 is TGTGCCAGCAGCTTAGTGGTCGGGGGTTCTACTGAAGCTTTCTTT. Translated, it gives CASSLVVGGSTEAFF. The chain employs TRBV7-9 and TRBJ1-1, with D perhaps TRBD1 (5 bases). Trimming cost V 1 base and J 5 bases, with 14 bases left between them. The CDR3 contains 15 residues. In germline, CDR1 is SEHNR, CDR2 FQNEAQ (reference sequence). Full variable domain (rest looked up from reference TRBV7-9 and TRBJ1-1): DTGVSQNPRHKITKRGQNVTFRCDPISEHNRLYWYRQTLGQGPEFLTYFQNEAQLEKSRLLSDRFSAERPKGSFSTLEIQRTEQGDSAMYLCASSLVVGGSTEAFFGQGTRLTVV.

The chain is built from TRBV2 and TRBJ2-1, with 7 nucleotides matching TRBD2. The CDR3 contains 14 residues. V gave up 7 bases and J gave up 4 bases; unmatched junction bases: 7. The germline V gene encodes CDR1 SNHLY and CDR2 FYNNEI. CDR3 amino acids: CASNRLASYNEQFF. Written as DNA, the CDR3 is TGTGCCAGCAATCGACTAGCTAGTTACAATGAGCAGTTCTTC. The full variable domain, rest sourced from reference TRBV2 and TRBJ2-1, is EPEVTQTPSHQVTQMGQEVILRCVPISNHLYFYWYRQILGQKVEFLVSFYNNEISEKSEIFDDQFSVERPDGSNFTLKIRSTKLEDSAMYFCASNRLASYNEQFFGPGTRLTVL.

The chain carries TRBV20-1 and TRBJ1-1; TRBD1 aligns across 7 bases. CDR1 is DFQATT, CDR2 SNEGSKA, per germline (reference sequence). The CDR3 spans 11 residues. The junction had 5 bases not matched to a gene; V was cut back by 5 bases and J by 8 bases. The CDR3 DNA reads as TGCAGTGCTGAACAGGGGATCGAAGCTTTCTTT. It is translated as CSAEQGIEAFF.

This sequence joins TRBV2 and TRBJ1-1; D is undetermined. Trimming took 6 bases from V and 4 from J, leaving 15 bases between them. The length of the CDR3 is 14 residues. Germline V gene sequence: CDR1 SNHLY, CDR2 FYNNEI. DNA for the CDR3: TGTGCCAGCAGCCCTACCACAGTAACCACTGAAGCTTTCTTT. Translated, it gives CASSPTTVTTEAFF.

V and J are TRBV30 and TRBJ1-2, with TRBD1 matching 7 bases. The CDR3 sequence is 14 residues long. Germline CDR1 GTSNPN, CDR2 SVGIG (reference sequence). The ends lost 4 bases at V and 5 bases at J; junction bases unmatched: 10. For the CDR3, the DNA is TGTGCCTGGAATCCGGGACAGACTTTATATGGCTACACCTTC. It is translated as CAWNPGQTLYGYTF.

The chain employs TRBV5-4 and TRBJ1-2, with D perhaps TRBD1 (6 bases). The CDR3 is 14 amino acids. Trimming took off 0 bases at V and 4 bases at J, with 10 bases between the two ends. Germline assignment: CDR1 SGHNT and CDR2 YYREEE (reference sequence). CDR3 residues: CASSLGQGSYGYTF. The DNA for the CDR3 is TGTGCCAGCAGCTTGGGGCAGGGGAGCTATGGCTACACCTTC.

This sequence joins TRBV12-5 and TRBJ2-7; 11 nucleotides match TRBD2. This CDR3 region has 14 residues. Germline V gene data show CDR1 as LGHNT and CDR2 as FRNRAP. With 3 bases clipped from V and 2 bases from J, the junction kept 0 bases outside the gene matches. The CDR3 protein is CASGFSGGAYEQYF. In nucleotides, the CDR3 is TGTGCTAGTGGTTTTAGCGGGGGGGCCTACGAGCAGTACTTC.

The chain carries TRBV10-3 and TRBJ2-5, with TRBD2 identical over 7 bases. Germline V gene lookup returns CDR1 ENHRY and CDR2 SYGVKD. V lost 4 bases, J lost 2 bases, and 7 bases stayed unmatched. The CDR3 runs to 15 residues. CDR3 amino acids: CAISVASGVQETQYF. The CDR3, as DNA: TGTGCCATCAGTGTAGCAAGCGGGGTACAAGAGACCCAGTACTTC.

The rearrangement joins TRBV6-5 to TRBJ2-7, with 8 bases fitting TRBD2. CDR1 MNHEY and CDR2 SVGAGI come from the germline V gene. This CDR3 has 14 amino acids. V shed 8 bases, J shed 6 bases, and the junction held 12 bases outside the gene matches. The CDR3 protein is CASGLREGPLEQYF. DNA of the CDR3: TGTGCCAGCGGCCTTCGGGAGGGACCACTCGAGCAGTACTTC.

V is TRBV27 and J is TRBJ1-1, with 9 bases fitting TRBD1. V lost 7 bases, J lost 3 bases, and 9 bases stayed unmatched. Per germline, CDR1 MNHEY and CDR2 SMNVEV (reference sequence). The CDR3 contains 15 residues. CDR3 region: CASTPGQGVYTEAFF. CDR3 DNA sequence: TGTGCCAGCACCCCGGGACAGGGAGTTTACACTGAAGCTTTCTTT.

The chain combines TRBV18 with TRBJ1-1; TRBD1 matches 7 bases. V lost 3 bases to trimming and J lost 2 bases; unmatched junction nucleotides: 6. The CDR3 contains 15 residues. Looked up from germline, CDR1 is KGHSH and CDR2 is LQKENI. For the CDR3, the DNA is TGTGCCAGCTCACCGGGACAGATAGGAAACACTGAAGCTTTCTTT. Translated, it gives CASSPGQIGNTEAFF.

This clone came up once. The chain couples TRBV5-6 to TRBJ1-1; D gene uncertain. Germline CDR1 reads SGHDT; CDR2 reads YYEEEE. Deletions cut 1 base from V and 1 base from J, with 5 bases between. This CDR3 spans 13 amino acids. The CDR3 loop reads CASSLNKNTEAFF. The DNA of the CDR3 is TGTGCCAGCAGCTTGAACAAGAACACTGAAGCTTTCTTT. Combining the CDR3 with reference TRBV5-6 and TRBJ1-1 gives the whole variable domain DAGVTQSPTHLIKTRGQQVTLRCSPKSGHDTVSWYQQALGQGPQFIFQYYEEEERQRGNFPDRFSGHQFPNYSSELNVNALLLGDSALYLCASSLNKNTEAFFGQGTRLTVV.

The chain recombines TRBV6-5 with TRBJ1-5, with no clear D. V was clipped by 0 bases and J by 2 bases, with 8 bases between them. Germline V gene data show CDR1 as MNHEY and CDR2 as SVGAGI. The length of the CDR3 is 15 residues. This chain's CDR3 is CASSYSRQGNQPQHF. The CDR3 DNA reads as TGTGCCAGCAGTTACTCGCGTCAGGGCAATCAGCCCCAGCATTTT.

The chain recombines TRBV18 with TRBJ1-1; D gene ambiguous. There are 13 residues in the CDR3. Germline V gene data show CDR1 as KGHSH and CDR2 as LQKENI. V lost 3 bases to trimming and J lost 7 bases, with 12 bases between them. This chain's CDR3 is CASSPNRDGEAFF. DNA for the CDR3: TGTGCCAGCTCACCTAACAGAGACGGTGAAGCTTTCTTT.

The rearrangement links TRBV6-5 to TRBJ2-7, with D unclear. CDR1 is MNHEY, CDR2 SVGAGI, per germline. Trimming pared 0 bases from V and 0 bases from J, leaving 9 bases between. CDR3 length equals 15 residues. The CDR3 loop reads CASSYSAVASYEQYF. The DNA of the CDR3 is TGTGCCAGCAGTTACTCGGCGGTAGCCTCCTACGAGCAGTACTTC.

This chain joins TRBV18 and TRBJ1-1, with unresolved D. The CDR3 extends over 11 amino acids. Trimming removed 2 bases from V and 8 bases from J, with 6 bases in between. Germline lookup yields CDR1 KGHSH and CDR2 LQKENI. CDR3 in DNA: TGTGCCAGCTCACCAGCAGGCGAAGCTTTCTTT. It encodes CASSPAGEAFF.

The CDR3 DNA reads TGTGCCAGCTCGCCGCAGGGGGATCGTGGCTACACCTTC. Encoded protein: CASSPQGDRGYTF. The chain employs TRBV18 and TRBJ1-2, with 7 positions matching TRBD1. Trimming at V came to 6 bases and at J to 7 bases, leaving 8 bases not matched to a gene. CDR3 length: 13 residues. The germline gives CDR1 KGHSH, CDR2 LQKENI.

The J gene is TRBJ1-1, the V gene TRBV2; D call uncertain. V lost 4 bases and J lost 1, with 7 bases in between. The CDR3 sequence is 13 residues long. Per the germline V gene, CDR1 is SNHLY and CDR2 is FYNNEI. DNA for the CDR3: TGTGCCAGCAGTGGGAGTCCGAACACTGAAGCTTTCTTT. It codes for CASSGSPNTEAFF.

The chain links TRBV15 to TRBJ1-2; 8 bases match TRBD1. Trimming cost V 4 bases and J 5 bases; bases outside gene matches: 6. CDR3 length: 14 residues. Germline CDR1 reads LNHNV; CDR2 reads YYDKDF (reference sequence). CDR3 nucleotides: TGTGCCACCAGCACCGACAGGGGAGGGTATGGCTACACCTTC. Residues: CATSTDRGGYGYTF.

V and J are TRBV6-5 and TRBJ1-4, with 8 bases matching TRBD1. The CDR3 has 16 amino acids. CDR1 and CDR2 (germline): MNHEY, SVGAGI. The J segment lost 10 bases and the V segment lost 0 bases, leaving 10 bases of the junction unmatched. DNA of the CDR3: TGTGCCAGCAGTTACTCGATTACGGGACAGGAAGGAAAACTGTTTTTT. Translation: CASSYSITGQEGKLFF.

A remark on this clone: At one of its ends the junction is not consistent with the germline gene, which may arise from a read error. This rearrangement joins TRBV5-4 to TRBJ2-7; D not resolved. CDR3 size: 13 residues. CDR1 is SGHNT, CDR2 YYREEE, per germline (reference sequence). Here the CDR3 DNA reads TGTGCCAGCAGCAACAGAATCTCCTACGGGCAGTACTTC. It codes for CASSNRISYGQYF.